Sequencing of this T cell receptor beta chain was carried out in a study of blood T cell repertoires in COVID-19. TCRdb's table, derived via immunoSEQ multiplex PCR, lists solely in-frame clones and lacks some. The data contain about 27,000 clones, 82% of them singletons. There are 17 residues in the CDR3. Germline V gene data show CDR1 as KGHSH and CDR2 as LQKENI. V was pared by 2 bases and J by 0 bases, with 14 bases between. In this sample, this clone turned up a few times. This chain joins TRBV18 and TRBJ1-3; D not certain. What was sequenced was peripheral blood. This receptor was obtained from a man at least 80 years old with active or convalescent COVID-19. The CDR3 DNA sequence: TGTGCCAGCTCACCAAGCGGGGAACGGTTCTCTGGAAACACCATATATTTT. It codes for CASSPSGERFSGNTIYF.